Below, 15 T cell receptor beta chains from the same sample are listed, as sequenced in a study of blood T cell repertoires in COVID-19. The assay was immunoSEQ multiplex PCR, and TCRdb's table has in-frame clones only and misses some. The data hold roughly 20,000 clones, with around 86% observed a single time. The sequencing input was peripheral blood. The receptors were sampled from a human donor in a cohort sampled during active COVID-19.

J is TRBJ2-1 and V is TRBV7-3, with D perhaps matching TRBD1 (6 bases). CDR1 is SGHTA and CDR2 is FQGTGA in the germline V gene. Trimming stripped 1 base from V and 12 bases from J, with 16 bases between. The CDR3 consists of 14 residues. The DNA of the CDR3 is TGTGCCAGCAGCTTAAACGGTGGGGGACAAGCGCAGTTCTTC. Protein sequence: CASSLNGGGQAQFF. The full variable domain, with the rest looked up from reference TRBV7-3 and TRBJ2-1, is GAGVSQTPSNKVTEKGKYVELRCDPISGHTALYWYRQSLGQGPEFLIYFQGTGAADDSGLPNDRFFAVRPEGSVSTLKIQRTERGDSAVYLCASSLNGGGQAQFFGPGTRLTVL.

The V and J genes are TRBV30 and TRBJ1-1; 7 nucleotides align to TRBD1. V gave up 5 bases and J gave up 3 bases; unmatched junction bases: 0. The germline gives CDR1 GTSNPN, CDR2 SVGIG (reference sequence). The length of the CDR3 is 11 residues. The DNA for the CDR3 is TGTGCCTGGGGGACAGACACTGAAGCTTTCTTT. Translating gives CAWGTDTEAFF.

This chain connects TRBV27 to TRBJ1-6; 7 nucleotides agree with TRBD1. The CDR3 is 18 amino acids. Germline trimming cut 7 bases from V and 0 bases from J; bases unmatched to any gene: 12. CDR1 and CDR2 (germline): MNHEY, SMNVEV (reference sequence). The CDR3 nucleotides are TGTGCCAGCACCATTGGCGGCAGGGGGTACTCCTATAATTCACCCCTCCACTTT. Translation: CASTIGGRGYSYNSPLHF.

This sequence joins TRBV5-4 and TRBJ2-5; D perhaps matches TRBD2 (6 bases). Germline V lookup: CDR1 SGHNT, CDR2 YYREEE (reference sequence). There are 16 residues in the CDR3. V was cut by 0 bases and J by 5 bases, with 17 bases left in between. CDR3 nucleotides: TGTGCCAGCAGCTTGGATCGCGGGGCGAAGACGGAGACCCAGTACTTC. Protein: CASSLDRGAKTETQYF.

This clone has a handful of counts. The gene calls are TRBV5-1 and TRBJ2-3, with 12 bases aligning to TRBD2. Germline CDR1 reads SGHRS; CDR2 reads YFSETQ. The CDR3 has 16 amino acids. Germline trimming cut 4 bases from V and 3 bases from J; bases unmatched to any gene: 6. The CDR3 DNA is TGCGCCAGCAGCGGCCTAGCGGGAGGGCCTACAGATACGCAGTATTTT. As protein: CASSGLAGGPTDTQYF. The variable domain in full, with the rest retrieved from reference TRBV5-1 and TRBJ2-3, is KAGVTQTPRYLIKTRGQQVTLSCSPISGHRSVSWYQQTPGQGLQFLFEYFSETQRNKGNFPGRFSGRQFSNSRSEMNVSTLELGDSALYLCASSGLAGGPTDTQYFGPGTRLTVL.

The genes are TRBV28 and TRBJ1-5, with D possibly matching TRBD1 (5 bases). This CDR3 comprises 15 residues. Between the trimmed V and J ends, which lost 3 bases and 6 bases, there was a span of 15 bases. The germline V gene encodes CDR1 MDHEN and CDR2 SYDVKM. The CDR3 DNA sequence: TGTGCCAGCAGTTTCCCCTTAGGGGCCGGTCAGCCCCAGCATTTT. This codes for CASSFPLGAGQPQHF.

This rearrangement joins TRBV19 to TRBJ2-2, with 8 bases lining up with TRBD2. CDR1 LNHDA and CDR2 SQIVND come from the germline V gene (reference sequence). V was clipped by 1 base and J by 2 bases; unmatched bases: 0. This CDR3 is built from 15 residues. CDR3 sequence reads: CASSIGTSNTGELFF. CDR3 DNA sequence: TGTGCCAGTAGTATAGGGACTAGCAACACCGGGGAGCTGTTTTTT.

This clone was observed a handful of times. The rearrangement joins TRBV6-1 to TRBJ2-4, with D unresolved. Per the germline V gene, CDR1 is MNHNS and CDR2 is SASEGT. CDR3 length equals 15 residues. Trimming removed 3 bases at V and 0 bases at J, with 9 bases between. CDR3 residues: CASSEGPLAKNIQYF. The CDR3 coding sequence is TGTGCCAGCAGTGAGGGCCCTCTAGCCAAAAACATTCAGTACTTC.

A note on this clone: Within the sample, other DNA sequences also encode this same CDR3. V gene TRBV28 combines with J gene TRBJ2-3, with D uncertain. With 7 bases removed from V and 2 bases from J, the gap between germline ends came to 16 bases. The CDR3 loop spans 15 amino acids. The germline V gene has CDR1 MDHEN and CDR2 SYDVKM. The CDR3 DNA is TGTGCCAGCACTCCTCTTGGGCCTAACACAGATACGCAGTATTTT. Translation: CASTPLGPNTDTQYF.

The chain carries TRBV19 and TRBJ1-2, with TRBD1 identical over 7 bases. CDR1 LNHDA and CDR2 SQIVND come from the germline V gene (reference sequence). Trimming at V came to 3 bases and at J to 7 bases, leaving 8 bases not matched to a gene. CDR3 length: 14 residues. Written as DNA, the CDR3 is TGTGCCAGTAGTATCGAAGGGGGCAGATCTGGCTACACCTTC. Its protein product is CASSIEGGRSGYTF.

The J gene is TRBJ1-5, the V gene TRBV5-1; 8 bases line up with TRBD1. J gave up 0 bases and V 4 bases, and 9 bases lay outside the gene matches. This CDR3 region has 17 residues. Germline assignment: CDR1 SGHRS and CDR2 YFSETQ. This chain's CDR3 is CASSDGTGDLSNQPQHF. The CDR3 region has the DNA TGCGCCAGCAGCGACGGGACAGGAGATCTTAGCAATCAGCCCCAGCATTTT.

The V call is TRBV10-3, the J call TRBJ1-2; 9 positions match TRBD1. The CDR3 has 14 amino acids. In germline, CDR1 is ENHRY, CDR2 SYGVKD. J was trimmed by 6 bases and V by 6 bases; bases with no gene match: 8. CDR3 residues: CAIRSQGASNGYTF. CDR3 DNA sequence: TGTGCCATCAGATCACAGGGGGCGAGTAATGGCTACACCTTC.

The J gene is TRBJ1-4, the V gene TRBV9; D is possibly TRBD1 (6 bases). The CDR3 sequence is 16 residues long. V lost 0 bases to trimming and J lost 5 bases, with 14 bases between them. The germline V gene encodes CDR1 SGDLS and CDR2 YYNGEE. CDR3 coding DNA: TGTGCCAGCAGCGTAGCTGGAGGACAGTTAAATGAAAAACTGTTTTTT. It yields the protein CASSVAGGQLNEKLFF.

The CDR3 spells CASSLRDRGRNEQYF. For the CDR3, the DNA is TGTGCCAGCAGCCTCCGGGACAGGGGGCGCAACGAGCAGTACTTC. V usage is TRBV6-5 and J usage is TRBJ2-7; 12 positions match TRBD1. J was trimmed by 5 bases and V by 6 bases; bases with no gene match: 8. This CDR3 has 15 residues. CDR1 MNHEY and CDR2 SVGAGI come from the germline V gene.

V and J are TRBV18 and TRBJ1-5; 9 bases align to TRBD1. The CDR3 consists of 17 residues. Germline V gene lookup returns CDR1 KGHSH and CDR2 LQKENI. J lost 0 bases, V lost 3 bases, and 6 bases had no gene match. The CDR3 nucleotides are TGTGCCAGCTCACCCGGGACAGGGCCCTCTAGCAATCAGCCCCAGCATTTT. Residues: CASSPGTGPSSNQPQHF. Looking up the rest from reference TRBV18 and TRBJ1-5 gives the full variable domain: NAGVMQNPRHLVRRRGQEARLRCSPMKGHSHVYWYRQLPEEGLKFMVYLQKENIIDESGMPKERFSAEFPKEGPSILRIQQVVRGDSAAYFCASSPGTGPSSNQPQHFGDGTRLSIL.